A single sample is the source of the 32 T cell receptor beta chains below, sequenced in a study of T cells in Graves' hyperthyroidism and ophthalmopathy. What was amplified from RNA transcripts were TCR beta CDR3 regions. First-round RT-PCR with HTBI primers amplified the TCR CDR3 region. A single record per CDR3 protein comes from TCRdb applying MiXCR to the multiplex PCR reads. There are 530,000 or so distinct CDR3 sequences in the sample; 46% occur only once, and around 7.7% lies in the top ten. Sequenced material: peripheral blood or thyroid tissue (not recorded which). These receptors were collected from a woman younger than 30 with Graves' hyperthyroidism.

For this clonotype: A read error may produce the germline difference seen at one junction end. This sequence joins TRBV10-3 and TRBJ2-5; D unresolved. The CDR3 covers 9 residues. Germline V gives CDR1 ENHRY, CDR2 SYGVKD. CDR3 loop: CAVRETQYF. CDR3 DNA: TGTGCCGTCAGGGAGACCCAGTACTTC.

The chain uses TRBV2 and TRBJ2-6; 10 bases align to TRBD2. CDR3 length: 18 residues. Per germline, CDR1 SNHLY and CDR2 FYNNEI. Trimming at V came to 6 bases and at J to 0 bases, leaving 8 bases not matched to a gene. CDR3 loop: CASRSSSGSISGANVLTF. The CDR3 DNA reads TGTGCCAGCAGGTCCTCTAGCGGGAGCATCTCTGGGGCCAACGTCCTGACTTTC.

The chain has TRBV20-1 and TRBJ2-3; D might be TRBD2 (6 bases). V shed 4 bases and J shed 0 bases, with 14 bases lying between them. The CDR3 totals 15 residues. CDR1 is DFQATT, CDR2 SNEGSKA, per germline (reference sequence). CDR3 residues: CSAKAFSGSTDTQYF. CDR3 sequence (DNA): TGCAGTGCTAAAGCTTTTAGCGGAAGCACAGATACGCAGTATTTT.

This clonotype has at least ten counts. V gene TRBV6-5 combines with J gene TRBJ2-5, with unresolved D. Germline V gene sequence: CDR1 MNHEY, CDR2 SVGAGI. The CDR3 contains 12 residues. V shed 4 bases and J shed 9 bases, with 12 bases lying between them. CDR3 DNA sequence: TGTGCCAGCAGTTTCGCCCCTCCGGCCCAGTACTTC. Its protein is CASSFAPPAQYF.

The chain has TRBV20-1 and TRBJ1-4; D might be TRBD1 (5 bases). The CDR3 extends over 16 amino acids. V lost 3 bases and J lost 8, with 22 bases in between. Germline V gene lookup returns CDR1 DFQATT and CDR2 SNEGSKA (reference sequence). In DNA, the CDR3 is TGCAGTGCTAGGGCCTTGGATGAGCAGGGAAGAGAAAAACTGTTTTTT. It encodes CSARALDEQGREKLFF.

This clonotype was seen just once. This chain connects TRBV19 to TRBJ2-5; TRBD1 matches 7 bases. V trimming: 6 bases; J trimming: 9 bases; junction bases outside the gene matches: 10. Germline V lookup: CDR1 LNHDA, CDR2 SQIVND (reference sequence). CDR3 size: 13 residues. This chain's CDR3 is CASSLDRNQPQYF. The CDR3 coding sequence is TGTGCCAGTAGCCTGGACAGGAACCAGCCCCAGTACTTC.

This clonotype was recorded many times. The chain joins TRBV9 to TRBJ2-6; TRBD1 matches at 7 bases. V was clipped by 3 bases and J by 1 base; unmatched bases: 7. The CDR3 spans 17 residues. Germline V gene lookup returns CDR1 SGDLS and CDR2 YYNGEE. The CDR3 region is CASSARPGQSGANVLTF. CDR3 sequence (DNA): TGTGCCAGCAGCGCCAGACCGGGACAGTCTGGGGCCAACGTCCTGACTTTC.

The chain couples TRBV7-3 to TRBJ2-7, with TRBD1 matching over 8 bases. The DNA end lines up better with TRBJ2-1; the J call may be wrong. Germline values: CDR1 SGHTA, CDR2 FQGTGA. This CDR3 is built from 14 residues. In nucleotides, the CDR3 is TGTGCCAGCAGCTCCCGGACAGGGAGGAATGAGCAGTTCTTC. Protein product: CASSSRTGRNEQFF.

At least ten counts were recorded for this clonotype. This chain joins TRBV7-9 and TRBJ2-2; D is unresolved. V lost 8 bases and J lost 2, with 12 bases in between. The CDR3 loop spans 14 amino acids. CDR1 SEHNR and CDR2 FQNEAQ come from the germline V gene (reference sequence). The CDR3 reads CASGTGVNTGELFF. The CDR3 DNA sequence: TGTGCCAGCGGAACCGGAGTCAACACCGGGGAGCTGTTTTTT.

The CDR3 DNA sequence: TGCAGTGCTAGAACGACAATTGCTGGAAACACCTTC. Translated, it gives CSARTTIAGNTF. This chain uses TRBV20-1 with TRBJ1-2; no reliable D call. The CDR3 spans 12 residues. Trimming removed 2 bases from V and 12 bases from J, with 16 bases in between. Germline lookup yields CDR1 DFQATT and CDR2 SNEGSKA (reference sequence).

Ten or more counts support this clonotype. This chain uses TRBV5-1 with TRBJ1-1; TRBD1 is a possible D gene (5 bases). The CDR3 length is 13 residues. V gave up 3 bases and J gave up 4 bases, with 10 bases separating them. Per germline, CDR1 SGHRS and CDR2 YFSETQ. The CDR3 DNA reads TGCGCCAGCAGCTATGAGGGGAGCACTGAAGCTTTCTTT. Amino acid sequence: CASSYEGSTEAFF.

This sequence joins TRBV12-3 or TRBV12-4 and TRBJ2-2; 8 nucleotides agree with TRBD2. V gave up 10 bases and J gave up 1 base; unmatched junction bases: 5. This CDR3 has 14 amino acids. The CDR3 protein is CATIGGGNTGELFF. CDR3 DNA: TGTGCCACCATCGGGGGGGGGAACACCGGGGAGCTGTTTTTT.

At least ten counts were recorded for this clonotype. V and J are TRBV9 and TRBJ2-2, with 9 bases fitting TRBD2. From germline, CDR1 is SGDLS and CDR2 YYNGEE. V was clipped by 0 bases and J by 5 bases; unmatched bases: 8. This CDR3 contains 17 residues. CDR3 sequence (DNA): TGTGCCAGCAGCGTAGAAGGGCGGGAGGGCATAACCGGGGAGCTGTTTTTT. This codes for CASSVEGREGITGELFF.

The chain has TRBV7-2 and TRBJ2-7, with TRBD2 matching over 13 bases. Germline V gene lookup returns CDR1 SGHTA and CDR2 FQGNSA. The ends lost 5 bases at V and 7 bases at J; junction bases unmatched: 11. The CDR3 is 16 amino acids. CDR3 region: CASSARTSGSRNEQYF. CDR3 DNA sequence: TGTGCCAGCAGCGCCAGGACTAGCGGGAGTCGCAATGAGCAGTACTTC.

The sample holds many counts of this clonotype. The chain has TRBV6-5 and TRBJ1-1; maybe TRBD1 (6 bases). CDR1 is MNHEY, CDR2 SVGAGI, per germline. The V and J ends lost 5 bases and 6 bases respectively, with 16 bases between them. The CDR3 covers 14 residues. CDR3 coding DNA: TGTGCCAGCAGTCGCGGGTCAGGGGAGTCTGAAGCTTTCTTT. As protein: CASSRGSGESEAFF.

A word on this clonotype: A junction boundary mismatches the germline segment, possibly from a read error. V is TRBV29-1 and J is TRBJ1-1; D may be TRBD1 (5 bases). Germline V lookup: CDR1 SQVTM, CDR2 ANQGSEA. CDR3 length equals 12 residues. The CDR3 bases are TGCAGCGTGGGCCGATTGACTAGCGGGGCTTCCTTT. Its translation: CSVGRLTSGASF.

For this clonotype: The junction differs from germline at one of its ends, possibly a read error. The chain couples TRBV6-5 to TRBJ1-4; D is unresolved. The CDR3 consists of 14 residues. Germline CDR1 reads MNHEY; CDR2 reads SVGAGI. CDR3 DNA: TGTGCCAGCAGTGACTCTGAGGAGAGGGAAAAACTGTTTTTT. This sequence encodes CASSDSEEREKLFF.

This clonotype was seen repeatedly, ten times or more. V and J are TRBV7-9 and TRBJ2-5; the D is unclear. V lost 2 bases, J lost 2 bases, and 12 bases lay in between. CDR3 length: 15 residues. Germline lookup yields CDR1 SEHNR and CDR2 FQNEAQ (reference sequence). CDR3 in DNA: TGTGCCAGCAGCTTACCTCAGCCGACGCAAGAGACCCAGTACTTC. It specifies CASSLPQPTQETQYF.

The sample holds many counts of this clonotype. This chain links TRBV20-1 with TRBJ1-3, with D unresolved. The length of the CDR3 is 13 residues. Germline V gene data show CDR1 as DFQATT and CDR2 as SNEGSKA (reference sequence). V gave up 1 base and J gave up 0 bases, with 4 bases separating them. The CDR3 coding sequence is TGCAGTGCTAGAGTCAACTCTGGAAACACCATATATTTT. This sequence encodes CSARVNSGNTIYF.

The sample holds many counts of this clonotype. CDR3 sequence: CASSLGVGVYEQYF. As DNA, the CDR3 is TGTGCCAGCAGCTTAGGTGTGGGAGTCTACGAGCAGTACTTC. J is TRBJ2-7 and V is TRBV7-2, with D possibly TRBD2 on 5 matching bases. The V gene lost 1 base and the J gene lost 3 bases, with 10 bases spanning the gap. The CDR3 covers 14 residues. The germline V gene has CDR1 SGHTA and CDR2 FQGNSA.

Comments on this clonotype: With a much larger clone just one base away, this may be a read error. The rearrangement links TRBV7-9 to TRBJ2-7; 7 nucleotides align to TRBD2. The junction had 15 bases not matched to a gene; V was cut back by 4 bases and J by 6 bases. The CDR3 is 16 residues long. The V gene's germline CDR1 is SEHNR and CDR2 FQNEAQ (reference sequence). The CDR3 DNA sequence: TGTGCCAGCAGCTCGATTAAGGGCGGGGGAAAGTTCGAGCAGTACTTC. This codes for CASSSIKGGGKFEQYF.

There are a few counts of this clonotype. The V gene is TRBV24-1, the J gene TRBJ2-7; D unresolved. With 4 bases removed from V and 0 bases from J, the gap between germline ends came to 9 bases. CDR1 and CDR2 from the germline V gene are KGHDR and SFDVKD. CDR3 length: 14 residues. CDR3 protein: CATSDNTASYEQYF. The CDR3 DNA follows: TGTGCCACCAGTGACAACACCGCCTCCTACGAGCAGTACTTC.

The chain uses TRBV19 and TRBJ2-7, with 14 bases that match TRBD2. V lost 10 bases, J lost 5 bases, and 7 bases stayed unmatched. From germline, CDR1 is LNHDA and CDR2 SQIVND (reference sequence). This CDR3 has 14 residues. CDR3 DNA: TGTGCCACGCGGGGGGGACTAGCGGGAGACGAGCAGTACTTC. Protein sequence: CATRGGLAGDEQYF.

On this clonotype: Since a much larger clone is just one base distant, this may be a read error. The chain is built from TRBV25-1 and TRBJ1-2; possible D gene TRBD1, 5 bases. V was pared by 7 bases and J by 7 bases, with 13 bases between. CDR3 size: 12 residues. Per germline, CDR1 MGHDK and CDR2 SYGVNS. CDR3 in amino acids: CASTPGGSGYTF. The CDR3 coding sequence is TGTGCCAGCACTCCCGGGGGGAGTGGCTACACCTTC.

On this clonotype: Lacking the conserved final phenylalanine or tryptophan, this CDR3 likely reflects a read error. It is unclear where the CDR3 begins or ends on the DNA, so no DNA is shown, and the CDR3 is as TCRdb lists it. The chain carries TRBV7-3 and TRBJ2-6; the DNA was not compared with TRBD1, the D call given in the table. Inclusive of both ends, the CDR3 amounts to 8 amino acids. The germline gives CDR1 SGHTA, CDR2 FQGTGA. The CDR3 loop reads CASSLMDT.

At least ten counts were recorded for this clonotype. V and J are TRBV7-2 and TRBJ2-2; D is unclear. This CDR3 region has 14 residues. CDR1 is SGHTA and CDR2 is FQGNSA in the germline V gene. Deletions cut 6 bases from V and 0 bases from J, with 8 bases between. Here the CDR3 DNA reads TGTGCCAGCAGACCCGGGCCGAACACCGGGGAGCTGTTTTTT. Residues: CASRPGPNTGELFF.

The table lists this clonotype with many counts. The V call is TRBV5-1, the J call TRBJ1-5; possible D gene TRBD1, 5 bases. CDR1 and CDR2 (germline): SGHRS, YFSETQ. V was pared by 2 bases and J by 6 bases, with 12 bases between. CDR3 length: 14 amino acids. CDR3 in amino acids: CASSFEGRGQPQHF. The CDR3 DNA sequence: TGCGCCAGCAGCTTCGAGGGGCGAGGTCAGCCCCAGCATTTT.

This chain joins TRBV7-6 and TRBJ1-5; D unresolved. CDR3 length: 14 residues. V was trimmed by 1 base and J by 5 bases, leaving 9 bases between them. The germline V gene encodes CDR1 SGHVS and CDR2 FNYEAQ. CDR3 nucleotide sequence: TGTGCCAGCAGCTTAGGGTGGACTGATCAGCCCCAGCATTTT. Translation gives CASSLGWTDQPQHF. Complete variable domain (other parts from reference TRBV7-6 and TRBJ1-5): GAGVSQSPRYKVTKRGQDVALRCDPISGHVSLYWYRQALGQGPEFLTYFNYEAQQDKSGLPNDRFSAERPEGSISTLTIQRTEQRDSAMYRCASSLGWTDQPQHFGDGTRLSIL.

The rearrangement uses TRBV9 and TRBJ1-5; D is unresolved. The CDR3 sequence is 13 residues long. The V and J ends lost 0 bases and 7 bases respectively, with 8 bases between them. Germline assignment: CDR1 SGDLS and CDR2 YYNGEE. The CDR3 loop is CASSVGPGQPQHF. In DNA, the CDR3 is TGTGCCAGCAGCGTAGGCCCGGGCCAGCCCCAGCATTTT.

This clonotype has ten or more counts. V usage is TRBV2 and J usage is TRBJ2-6; D not resolved. This CDR3 contains 17 residues. V lost 5 bases to trimming and J lost 0 bases, with 14 bases between them. Germline assignment: CDR1 SNHLY and CDR2 FYNNEI. CDR3 bases: TGTGCCAGCAGTTCAATTACACCAGTCTCTGGGGCCAACGTCCTGACTTTC. Translating gives CASSSITPVSGANVLTF. Complete variable domain (other parts from reference TRBV2 and TRBJ2-6): EPEVTQTPSHQVTQMGQEVILRCVPISNHLYFYWYRQILGQKVEFLVSFYNNEISEKSEIFDDQFSVERPDGSNFTLKIRSTKLEDSAMYFCASSSITPVSGANVLTFGAGSRLTVL.

The J gene is TRBJ1-1, the V gene TRBV7-9; possible D gene TRBD1, 5 bases. The V gene's germline CDR1 is SEHNR and CDR2 FQNEAQ (reference sequence). This CDR3 spans 16 amino acids. Deletions cut 5 bases from V and 6 bases from J, with 22 bases between. The CDR3 region has the DNA TGTGCCAGCAGCCCGGGAGCGGGGCCCGCGGGCGCTGAAGCTTTCTTT. Its translation: CASSPGAGPAGAEAFF.

The chain links TRBV7-8 to TRBJ1-1; D is possibly TRBD1 (6 bases). CDR1 and CDR2 from the germline V gene are SGHVS and FQNEAQ. CDR3 length: 16 residues. Trimming removed 5 bases from V and 1 base from J, with 17 bases in between. The CDR3 loop reads CASSSSLAGANTEAFF. The CDR3 region has the DNA TGTGCCAGCAGCAGTTCGCTAGCGGGGGCGAACACTGAAGCTTTCTTT. Full variable domain (remainder filled in from reference TRBV7-8 and TRBJ1-1): GAGVSQSPRYKVAKRGQDVALRCDPISGHVSLFWYQQALGQGPEFLTYFQNEAQLDKSGLPSDRFFAERPEGSVSTLKIQRTQQEDSAVYLCASSSSLAGANTEAFFGQGTRLTVV.